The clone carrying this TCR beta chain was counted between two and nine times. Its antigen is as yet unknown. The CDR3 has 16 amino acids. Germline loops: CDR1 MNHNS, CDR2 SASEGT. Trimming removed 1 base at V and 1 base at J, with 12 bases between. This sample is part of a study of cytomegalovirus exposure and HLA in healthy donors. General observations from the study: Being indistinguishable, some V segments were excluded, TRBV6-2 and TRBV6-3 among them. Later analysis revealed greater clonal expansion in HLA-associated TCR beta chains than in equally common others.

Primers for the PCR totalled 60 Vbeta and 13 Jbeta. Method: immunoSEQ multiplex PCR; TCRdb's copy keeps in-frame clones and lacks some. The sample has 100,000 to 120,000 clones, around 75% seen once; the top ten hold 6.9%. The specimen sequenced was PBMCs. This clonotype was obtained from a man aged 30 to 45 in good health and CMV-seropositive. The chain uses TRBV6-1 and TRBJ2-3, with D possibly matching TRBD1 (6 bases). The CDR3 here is CASSEVQGRGTDTQYF. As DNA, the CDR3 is TGTGCCAGCAGTGAAGTTCAGGGGAGAGGCACAGATACGCAGTATTTT.